This T cell receptor beta chain was profiled in a study of blood T cell repertoires in COVID-19. The germline gives CDR1 LNHDA, CDR2 SQIVND (reference sequence). The CDR3 length is 13 residues. The V and J ends lost 1 base and 5 bases respectively, with 6 bases between them. Libraries were prepared by immunoSEQ multiplex PCR; TCRdb keeps only in-frame clonotypes and omits some of them. The repertoire holds approximately 190,000 clones, with almost 85% as singletons. This sequence originates from a human donor with acute or convalescent COVID-19. The donor label of this sample is uncertain. The specimen was peripheral blood. This chain uses TRBV19 with TRBJ1-5; no reliable D call. The CDR3 DNA follows: TGTGCCAGTAGTATAGTTGGAGATCAGCCCCAGCATTTT. This codes for CASSIVGDQPQHF.